Given below is one TCR beta chain in context. This clonotype was seen repeatedly, ten times or more. The clone's antigen remains unknown. No much larger clonotype is one base removed from it; base qualities were not supplied. The data belong to a study of regulatory T cells in long-lasting Graves disease (dated by TCRdb to the early 2020s). Broadly, across the study: In the newly diagnosed Graves' disease group, patients had been taking antithyroid drugs for less than 3 months. Persistent Graves' disease patients were compared with newly diagnosed Graves' disease patients by peripheral blood TCR sequencing and RNA sequencing. The study took place in China and was registered as a clinical trial. TCR sequencing covered roughly 13 persistent and 20 newly diagnosed Graves' disease patients, around 35 samples in total.

CDR1 MNHEY and CDR2 SVGAGI were looked up in the germline V gene. The V end gives up 4 bases and the J end 6 bases, leaving 9 bases in the junction not matched to a gene. The CDR3 contains 15 residues, cysteine and phenylalanine counted. Only CDR3 DNA remains: 45 bases, in frame from the first base. The library came from multiplex PCR. The run used an Illumina HiSeq 4000. TCR beta libraries were built with iRepertoire HTBI primers and Arm-PCR amplification of CDR3 regions. Before sequencing, the PCR products went through gel purification. The authors processed their data as follows. A total of roughly 58 TRBV and 14 TRBJ segments were identified across samples and were used for gene usage analysis of CDR3 amino acid clonotypes. COPE and FqMerger were used to merge filtered high-quality paired reads into contigs. BLAST was used to align contigs to IMGT TRBV, TRBD and TRBJ reference genes, and CDR3 was defined according to IMGT. Highly expanded clones were defined as clonotypes with a frequency above 0.1%. Shannon entropy served as the measure of repertoire diversity, while the Gini coefficient captured V-J evenness. A clonotype was considered public if more than one individual shared it. TCRdb passed the public sequencing reads through fastp at Q25 and MiXCR, retaining productive beta sequences. Rows matching on CDR3 protein sequence are summarized as one entry with the most common DNA and genes. These V and J calls are TCRdb output, not the study's own analysis. For this sample the table gives around 470,000 distinct CDR3 sequences, of which around 13% were detected only once. Jointly, the top ten make up around a sixth of the sample.

Per the publication, the time point label means: newly diagnosed GD, antithyroid drugs for less than 3 months. For both TCR sequencing and RNA sequencing, RNA was extracted from PBMCs in TRIzol. The diagnosis of Graves' disease followed American Thyroid Association guidelines. The patients came from an endocrinology department in Xi'an, China. Each patient gave 7 to 9.5 milliliters of peripheral blood, collected in an EDTA anticoagulant tube. PBMCs were isolated by Ficoll Paque Plus density gradient separation without further T cell sorting. RNA quality was checked with an Agilent 2100 Bioanalyzer and agarose gel, and concentration with a NanoDrop 2000. Results the study describes overall, beyond this receptor: Persistent Graves' disease patients showed lower TCR Shannon entropy and fewer highly expanded clones than newly diagnosed patients, suggesting clonal expansion. TRBV28, TRBJ1-2 and TRBJ2-5 were preferentially used in persistent disease, while TRBV20-1 and TRBJ2-1 were favored in newly diagnosed disease. The study examined only peripheral blood because the primary lesion, thyroid tissue, could not be accessed. Persistent patients shared more public clonotypes among themselves (around 3,000) than newly diagnosed patients did (approximately 970). As a limitation, the authors acknowledged that the small sample size may reduce accuracy. Sequencing and analysis were restricted to the TCR beta chain.

The sample was also linked to a second study, of T cells in Graves' hyperthyroidism and ophthalmopathy. That second report states: Stable Graves' hyperthyroidism was defined as the absence of progression to ophthalmopathy over 18 months of follow-up. Hyperthyroidism patients were aged 18 to 65 years and newly diagnosed, with disease duration of less than 2 months. The study excluded patients with uncontrolled infections, other autoimmune diseases, pregnancy or lactation. Diagnoses relied on clinical symptoms, serum thyroxine and TRAb, thyroid ultrasound and orbital computed tomography. For the first round of RT-PCR on the TCR CDR3, the HTBI primer set was used together with the Qiagen OneStep RT-PCR kit. Most expanded thyroid clonotypes (frequency above 0.001) were also detected in blood, suggesting blood repertoires may reflect thyroid immune responses. A model built on a 13 V-J signature distinguished ophthalmopathy from stable hyperthyroidism, reaching about 88% sensitivity and approximately 83% specificity in cross-validation and 80%/75% in testing. In validation, progression to ophthalmopathy was predicted by the model with more than 65% sensitivity and approximately 78% specificity, a median of roughly 6 months before onset. TCR V-J signatures able to tell the groups apart were searched for in a discovery cohort of some 100 patients, of whom approximately 40 had Graves' ophthalmopathy and 55 to 60 had stable Graves' hyperthyroidism. Prospective prediction of ophthalmopathy was tested in an independent validation cohort of fewer than 20 hyperthyroidism patients and some 17 patients who later progressed to ophthalmopathy. The roughly 91 discovery patients were randomly divided into training and test sets at a 7:3 ratio. Thyroid tissue and blood T-cell repertoires from over 5 Graves' hyperthyroidism patients were also compared in the study. After sampling, hyperthyroidism patients received methimazole starting at 30 mg daily, and ophthalmopathy patients received high-dose intravenous methylprednisolone. Libraries were constructed in a second round of multiplex PCR, after which size selection and purification were carried out. The libraries were sequenced on an Illumina HiSeq2000 using paired-end 100 bp reads. Raw data were processed with SOAPnuke, discarding reads with adapters, uncalled bases, mean Phred below 15, or no exact constant-primer or identifier match. COPE v1.2.5 was used to merge the high-quality paired reads, and each unique nucleotide sequence was defined as a clonotype. MiTCR v1.1 was used to align clonotypes to the IMGT TRBV, TRBD and TRBJ reference segments. Analysis was restricted to V-J combinations with a frequency above 0.0001, which covered 98% to 99.2% of repertoires. The TCS score was defined as F50 (clonal expansion) divided by E x V (chaos), with BLOSUM62-based TCRdist calculated between CDR3 peptides within each V-J. Welch's t-statistics and random forest reduced around 510 V-J features to 10 to 15, which were used in a naive Bayes classifier (R e1071). Sample size was not statistically predetermined, and investigators were not blinded to group allocation. TCR Vbeta CDR3 sequencing of approximately 140 peripheral blood samples (approximately 44 ophthalmopathy, 75 to 80 hyperthyroidism and approximately 17 progressor patients) is reported in the paper.

The chain was built from TRBV6-5 and TRBJ2-1, with 7 junctional bases fitting TRBD1. The clonotype comes from a woman aged 45 to 65 with Graves disease. Donor details come from another sample of the same person, matched by shared clones. This specimen consisted of peripheral blood mononuclear cells (PBMCs), obtained at new diagnosis, from a patient treated with antithyroid drugs. The nucleotide sequence reads TGTGCCAGCAGTTCCGGGACAGACGGACCCAATGAGCAGTTCTTC. The resulting protein is CASSSGTDGPNEQFF.